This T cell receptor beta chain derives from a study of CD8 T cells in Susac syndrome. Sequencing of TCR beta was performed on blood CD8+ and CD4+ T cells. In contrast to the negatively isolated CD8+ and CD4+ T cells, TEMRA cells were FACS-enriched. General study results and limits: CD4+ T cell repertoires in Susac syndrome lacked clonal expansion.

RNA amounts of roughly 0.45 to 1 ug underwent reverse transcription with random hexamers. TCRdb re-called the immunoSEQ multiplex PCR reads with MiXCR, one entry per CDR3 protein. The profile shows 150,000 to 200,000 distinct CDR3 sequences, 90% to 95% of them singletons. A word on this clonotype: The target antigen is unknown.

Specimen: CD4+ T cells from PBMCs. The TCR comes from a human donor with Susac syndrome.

In nucleotides, the CDR3 is TGCGCCAGCAGCTCAGGACTAGCGGTAAACCAAGAGACCCAGTACTTC. Translation gives CASSSGLAVNQETQYF. The rearrangement uses TRBV5-1 and TRBJ2-5; 10 bases match TRBD2. Germline lookup yields CDR1 SGHRS and CDR2 YFSETQ. The CDR3 runs 16 residues. The V segment lost 3 bases and the J segment 0 bases; nucleotides outside the gene matches: 5.